The sequence of this T cell receptor (beta chain) was determined in a study of beta chain features in type 1 diabetes. The study's findings and limits: Cells with high TCR expression could be over-represented when cDNA is sequenced. The study found moderately but significantly shorter TCRB CDR3s in all four CD4+ subsets of Type 1 diabetes patients.

Looked up from germline, CDR1 is MNHEY and CDR2 is SVGAGI. V lost 7 bases, J lost 7 bases, and 17 bases lay in between. The CDR3 is 14 amino acids. Every donor had blood drawn once into heparin, around 120 mL on average. Remarks on this clone: Its specificity is unknown.

Expressed TCRB transcripts were sequenced because the isolated RNA had all been reverse transcribed beforehand. Only in-frame clones appear in the TCRdb table, and some are missing; sequencing was by immunoSEQ multiplex PCR. This sample has about 250,000 clones; 9.5% to 13% occur once, and the top ten carry about 0.018%. This chain links TRBV6-5 with TRBJ1-5; a weak D match, TRBD1 (5 bases). This TCR was sampled from a man aged 30-40 years with type 1 diabetes. The sequencing input was naive CD4+ T cells from blood. CDR3 DNA sequence: TGTGCCAGCACCGCCCGGGGGTACGGGCAGCCCCAGCATTTT. Its translation is CASTARGYGQPQHF.